A single sample is the source of the 21 T cell receptor beta chains below, sequenced in a study of read filtering for tumor transcriptome and immune sequencing. Molecular barcoded adaptors covering alpha/delta and beta/gamma chains were used on 400 to 450 ng RNA. TCRdb analysed the reads with MiXCR anew, one entry per CDR3 protein. Of tens of thousands of distinct CDR3 sequences listed, 14% are singletons. Sample: a population of CD138-negative cells sorted from bone marrow. The source is a donor at least 40 years old with multiple myeloma.

In its sample, this clonotype was seen many times. This chain links TRBV29-1 with TRBJ2-3; D gene ambiguous. CDR3 length: 14 residues. Trimming stripped 6 bases from V and 2 bases from J, with 15 bases between. Germline CDR1 reads SQVTM; CDR2 reads ANQGSEA. The CDR3 loop is CSVWSQRNTDTQYF. CDR3 sequence (DNA): TGCAGCGTATGGTCACAGCGAAACACAGATACGCAGTATTTT.

This clonotype is categorized as medium-sized. The genes are TRBV5-1 and TRBJ2-1; D is ambiguous. The CDR3 is made up of 14 amino acids. CDR1 SGHRS and CDR2 YFSETQ come from the germline V gene. V was pared by 0 bases and J by 7 bases, with 11 bases between. The CDR3 DNA is TGCGCCAGCAGCTTGGCCTCTGGGTCGAATGAGCAGTTCTTC. This translates into CASSLASGSNEQFF.

This clonotype was recorded at least ten times. The V call is TRBV11-2, the J call TRBJ2-1, with 12 bases lining up with TRBD2. Germline trimming cut 1 base from V and 9 bases from J; bases unmatched to any gene: 10. The CDR3 is 17 amino acids. Per germline, CDR1 SGHAT and CDR2 FQNNGV. The CDR3 nucleotides read TGTGCCAGCAGCTTAGGGGGTGCTAGCGGGGGGGCCGGTGAGCAGTTCTTC. It yields the protein CASSLGGASGGAGEQFF.

This clonotype has ten or more counts. This chain joins TRBV4-1 and TRBJ2-7, with 12 nucleotides matching TRBD1. V was clipped by 0 bases and J by 6 bases; unmatched bases: 6. CDR3 length: 16 amino acids. Germline values: CDR1 MGHRA, CDR2 YSYEKL. CDR3 sequence (DNA): TGCGCCAGCAGCCAAGATACGGGACAGGGGGCGGCCGAGCAGTACTTC. It specifies CASSQDTGQGAAEQYF.

This clonotype was seen repeatedly, ten times or more. CDR3 protein: CASSFLMGQGPLQYF. CDR3 in DNA: TGTGCCAGCAGTTTTTTAATGGGACAGGGGCCCCTGCAGTATTTT. This chain uses TRBV28 with TRBJ2-3; TRBD1 matches 10 bases. This CDR3 has 15 amino acids. V dropped 3 bases and J dropped 11; count of bases not matched to a gene: 11. Germline assignment: CDR1 MDHEN and CDR2 SYDVKM.

In its sample, this clonotype was seen many times. The chain links TRBV2 to TRBJ2-1, with TRBD1 as a possible D gene (6 bases). Germline loops: CDR1 SNHLY, CDR2 FYNNEI. The germline V and J ends were trimmed by 8 bases and 5 bases, with 16 bases remaining between them. The CDR3 runs 14 residues. The chain's CDR3 is CASGGDRSNNEQFF. Here the CDR3 DNA reads TGTGCCAGCGGTGGAGACAGGAGTAACAATGAGCAGTTCTTC.

This clonotype was observed many times. The chain uses TRBV20-1 and TRBJ1-5, with a possible D match to TRBD1 (6 bases). Germline-derived CDR1 and CDR2 are DFQATT and SNEGSKA (reference sequence). This CDR3 region has 15 residues. Trimming removed 3 bases at V and 0 bases at J, with 12 bases between. Written as DNA, the CDR3 is TGCAGTGCTAGTAGTGCCAGGGGTAGCAATCAGCCCCAGCATTTT. The encoded protein is CSASSARGSNQPQHF.

This clonotype has ten or more counts. This chain connects TRBV7-9 to TRBJ2-7; D possibly matches TRBD1 or TRBD2 (6 bases each). V was shortened by 0 bases and J by 1 base, with 10 bases between the two germline ends. This CDR3 region has 15 residues. CDR1 is SEHNR, CDR2 FQNEAQ, per germline (reference sequence). For the CDR3, the DNA is TGTGCCAGCAGCTTAGCGGGGGGCCCTTCCTACGAGCAGTACTTC. Translation gives CASSLAGGPSYEQYF.

A word on this clonotype: A far larger clone differs by one base, so this is likely a read error. J is TRBJ2-3 and V is TRBV11-2; 8 nucleotides align to TRBD2. The CDR3 contains 16 residues. Germline V gives CDR1 SGHAT, CDR2 FQNNGV. CDR3 residues: CASSLERGASTDTQFF. The CDR3 nucleotides read TGTGCCAGCAGCTTAGAGCGGGGGGCCTCCACAGATACGCAGTTTTTT.

At least ten counts were recorded for this clonotype. V usage is TRBV28 and J usage is TRBJ2-7; D not resolved. This CDR3 contains 14 residues. Looked up from germline, CDR1 is MDHEN and CDR2 is SYDVKM. Trimming pared 5 bases from V and 3 bases from J, leaving 14 bases between. CDR3 in amino acids: CASSPGVQLYEQYF. The CDR3 DNA is TGTGCCAGCAGTCCTGGGGTCCAACTCTACGAGCAGTACTTC. The variable domain in full, completed from reference TRBV28 and TRBJ2-7, reads DVKVTQSSRYLVKRTGEKVFLECVQDMDHENMFWYRQDPGLGLRLIYFSYDVKMKEKGDIPEGYSVSREKKERFSLILESASTNQTSMYLCASSPGVQLYEQYFGPGTRLTVT.

This clonotype has a count of ten or more. This chain joins TRBV30 and TRBJ1-6, with D possibly TRBD1 on 6 matching bases. This CDR3 has 14 amino acids. The germline V gene encodes CDR1 GTSNPN and CDR2 SVGIG (reference sequence). Trimming took off 5 bases at V and 4 bases at J, with 12 bases between the two ends. The CDR3 coding sequence is TGTGCCTGGTCAAGAGGACAGTATAATTCACCCCTCCACTTT. As protein: CAWSRGQYNSPLHF. The full variable domain, completed using reference TRBV30 and TRBJ1-6, is SQTIHQWPATLVQPVGSPLSLECTVEGTSNPNLYWYRQAAGRGLQLLFYSVGIGQISSEVPQNLSASRPQDRQFILSSKKLLLSDSGFYLCAWSRGQYNSPLHFGNGTRLTVT.

This clonotype was counted at least ten times. The chain carries TRBV19 and TRBJ2-1; no reliable D call. The V gene's germline CDR1 is LNHDA and CDR2 SQIVND (reference sequence). CDR3 length: 16 amino acids. Trimming stripped 7 bases from V and 3 bases from J, with 19 bases between. CDR3 sequence reads: CASTKIAFNFYNEQFF. The CDR3 nucleotides read TGTGCCAGTACCAAGATAGCCTTCAACTTCTACAATGAGCAGTTCTTC.

This clonotype was picked up many times. V is TRBV6-6 and J is TRBJ2-7, with TRBD2 identical over 8 bases. The CDR3 runs 16 residues. The V gene end was trimmed by 7 bases and the J gene end by 3 bases; junction bases not matched to a gene: 14. Germline values: CDR1 MNHNY, CDR2 SVGAGI (reference sequence). The CDR3 DNA sequence: TGTGCCAGCACCCCGGGAGGGCAGGGGCATCACTACGAGCAGTACTTC. Translation: CASTPGGQGHHYEQYF.

This clonotype showed up many times. This chain joins TRBV11-2 and TRBJ2-1; D is unresolved. Germline CDR1 is SGHAT and CDR2 is FQNNGV. The ends were cut back, 5 bases at V and 4 bases at J, with 3 bases in the middle. The CDR3 totals 11 residues. CDR3 bases: TGTGCCAGCAGCGAGTACAATGAGCAGTTCTTC. Protein sequence: CASSEYNEQFF. The whole variable domain, remainder taken from reference TRBV11-2 and TRBJ2-1, is EAGVAQSPRYKIIEKRQSVAFWCNPISGHATLYWYQQILGQGPKLLIQFQNNGVVDDSQLPKDRFSAERLKGVDSTLKIQPAKLEDSAVYLCASSEYNEQFFGPGTRLTVL.

This clonotype was observed a few times. Being one base from a much bigger clone, this may be a read error. CDR3 residues: CASSLQPTATNVQFF. For the CDR3, the DNA is TGTGCCAGCAGCTTACAGCCGACCGCTACCAATGTGCAGTTCTTC. The chain has TRBV7-3 and TRBJ2-1; D unclear. Germline lookup yields CDR1 SGHTA and CDR2 FQGTGA. CDR3 length equals 15 residues.

This clonotype has just a few counts. CDR3 in amino acids: CAWTQDRGHEQFF. CDR3 bases: TGTGCCTGGACTCAGGACAGGGGCCATGAGCAGTTCTTC. The V gene is TRBV30, the J gene TRBJ2-1; 9 bases agree with TRBD1. The germline V gene encodes CDR1 GTSNPN and CDR2 SVGIG (reference sequence). The CDR3 consists of 13 residues. The V segment lost 4 bases and the J segment 8 bases; nucleotides outside the gene matches: 6.

The table lists this clonotype with many counts. The chain combines TRBV20-1 with TRBJ1-1; TRBD1 matches 7 bases. Looked up from germline, CDR1 is DFQATT and CDR2 is SNEGSKA (reference sequence). The CDR3 is made up of 12 amino acids. V shed 5 bases and J 6 bases; nucleotides not matched to a gene: 6. CDR3 in amino acids: CSAGQGGSEAFF. In DNA form, the CDR3 reads TGCAGTGCTGGCCAGGGGGGTTCTGAAGCTTTCTTT.

At least ten counts were recorded for this clonotype. The CDR3 spells CASASTVTYEQYF. DNA of the CDR3: TGTGCCAGCGCCTCGACAGTTACCTACGAGCAGTACTTC. J is TRBJ2-7 and V is TRBV6-1; tentative D call: TRBD1 (5 bases). The V end lost 8 bases, the J end lost 2 bases, and 13 bases lay between the germline ends. The CDR3 is made up of 13 amino acids. Per the germline V gene, CDR1 is MNHNS and CDR2 is SASEGT.

This clonotype was counted a few times. The chain has TRBV28 and TRBJ1-1, with unresolved D. The CDR3 length is 13 residues. V was cut by 6 bases and J by 1 base, with 9 bases left in between. CDR1 is MDHEN and CDR2 is SYDVKM in the germline V gene. In DNA, the CDR3 is TGTGCCAGCAGCCGGGCCGAGAACACTGAAGCTTTCTTT. Protein product: CASSRAENTEAFF.

Regarding this clonotype: With a far larger clone one base away, a read error is the likely cause. The CDR3 region is CASSSRQGVKTSGGYNEQFF. The CDR3, as DNA: TGTGCCAGCAGCTCCAGGCAGGGAGTAAAAACTAGCGGGGGTTACAATGAGCAGTTCTTC. V and J are TRBV7-8 and TRBJ2-1, with TRBD2 identical over 11 bases. The germline V gene has CDR1 SGHVS and CDR2 FQNEAQ. V dropped 4 bases and J dropped 4; count of bases not matched to a gene: 18. The CDR3 extends over 20 amino acids.

This clonotype was seen at least ten times. V and J are TRBV28 and TRBJ2-2; maybe TRBD1 (6 bases). Germline V CDR1 and CDR2: MDHEN, SYDVKM. Trimming cost V 5 bases and J 1 base, with 8 bases left between them. The CDR3 loop spans 14 amino acids. In DNA, the CDR3 is TGTGCCAGCAGTCCGACAGGGAACACCGGGGAGCTGTTTTTT. This translates into CASSPTGNTGELFF.